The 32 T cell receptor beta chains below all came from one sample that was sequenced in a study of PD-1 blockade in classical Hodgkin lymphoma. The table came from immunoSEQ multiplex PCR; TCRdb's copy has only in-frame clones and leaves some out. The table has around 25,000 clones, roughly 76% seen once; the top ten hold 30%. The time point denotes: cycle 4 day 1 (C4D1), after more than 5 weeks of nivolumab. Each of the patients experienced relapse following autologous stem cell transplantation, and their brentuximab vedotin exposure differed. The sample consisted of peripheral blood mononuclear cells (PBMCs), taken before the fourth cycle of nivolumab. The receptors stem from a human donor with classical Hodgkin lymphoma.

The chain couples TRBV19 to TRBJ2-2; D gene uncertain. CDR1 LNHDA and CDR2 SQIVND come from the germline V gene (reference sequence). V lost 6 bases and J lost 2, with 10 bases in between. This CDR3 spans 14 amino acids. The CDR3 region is CASRVGHNTGELFF. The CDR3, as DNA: TGTGCCAGTAGGGTAGGGCACAACACCGGGGAGCTGTTTTTT.

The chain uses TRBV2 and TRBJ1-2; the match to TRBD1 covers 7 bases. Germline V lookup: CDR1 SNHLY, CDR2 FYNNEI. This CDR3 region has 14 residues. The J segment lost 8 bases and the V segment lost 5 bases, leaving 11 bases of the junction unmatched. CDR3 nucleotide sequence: TGTGCCAGCAGTTGGGACAGCTCCGGTGGAGGCTACACCTTC. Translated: CASSWDSSGGGYTF. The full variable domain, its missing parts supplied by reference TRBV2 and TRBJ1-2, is EPEVTQTPSHQVTQMGQEVILRCVPISNHLYFYWYRQILGQKVEFLVSFYNNEISEKSEIFDDQFSVERPDGSNFTLKIRSTKLEDSAMYFCASSWDSSGGGYTFGSGTRLTVV.

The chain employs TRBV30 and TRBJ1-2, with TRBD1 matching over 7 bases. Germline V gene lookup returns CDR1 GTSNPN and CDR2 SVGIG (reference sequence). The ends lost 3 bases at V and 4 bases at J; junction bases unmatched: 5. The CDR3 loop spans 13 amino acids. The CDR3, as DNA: TGTGCCTGGAGCTGGGACAGCCCCTATGGCTACACCTTC. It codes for CAWSWDSPYGYTF.

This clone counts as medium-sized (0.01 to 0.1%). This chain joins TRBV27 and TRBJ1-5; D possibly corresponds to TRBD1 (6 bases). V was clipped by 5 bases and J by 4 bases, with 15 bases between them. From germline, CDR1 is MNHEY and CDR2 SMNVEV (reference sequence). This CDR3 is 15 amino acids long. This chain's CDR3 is CASSPGAVGNQPQHF. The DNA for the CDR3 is TGTGCCAGCAGTCCAGGGGCGGTGGGAAATCAGCCCCAGCATTTT.

The CDR3 loop reads CASSLVGLEAFF. The DNA for the CDR3 is TGTGCCAGCAGCTTAGTAGGCCTTGAAGCTTTCTTT. The chain recombines TRBV11-2 with TRBJ1-1, with no clear D. Between the trimmed V and J ends, which lost 1 base and 7 bases, there was a span of 7 bases. There are 12 residues in the CDR3. Germline-derived CDR1 and CDR2 are SGHAT and FQNNGV.

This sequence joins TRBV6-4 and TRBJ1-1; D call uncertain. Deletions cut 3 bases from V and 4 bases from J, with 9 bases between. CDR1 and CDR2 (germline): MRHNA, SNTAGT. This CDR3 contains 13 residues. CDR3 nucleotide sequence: TGTGCCAGCAGTGAAGGGTTATCCACTGAAGCTTTCTTT. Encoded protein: CASSEGLSTEAFF.

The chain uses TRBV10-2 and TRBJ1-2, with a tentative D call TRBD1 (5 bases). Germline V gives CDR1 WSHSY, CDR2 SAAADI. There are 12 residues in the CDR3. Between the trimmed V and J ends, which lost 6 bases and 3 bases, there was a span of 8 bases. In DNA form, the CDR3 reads TGCGCCAGCAGCAGGGACGACTATGGCTACACCTTC. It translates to CASSRDDYGYTF.

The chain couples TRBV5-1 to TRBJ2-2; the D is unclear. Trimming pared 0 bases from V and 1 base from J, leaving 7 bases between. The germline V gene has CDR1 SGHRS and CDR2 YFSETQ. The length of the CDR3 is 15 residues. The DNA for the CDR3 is TGCGCCAGCAGCTTGGCGGTTCTGAACACCGGGGAGCTGTTTTTT. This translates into CASSLAVLNTGELFF.

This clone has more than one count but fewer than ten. CDR3 in DNA: TGTGCCAGCAGTGAGATGGAGAACACTGAAGCTTTCTTT. This gives the protein CASSEMENTEAFF. The chain carries TRBV2 and TRBJ1-1; D gene unclear. Germline V gene sequence: CDR1 SNHLY, CDR2 FYNNEI. This CDR3 has 13 amino acids. Trimming cost V 3 bases and J 1 base, with 6 bases left between them.

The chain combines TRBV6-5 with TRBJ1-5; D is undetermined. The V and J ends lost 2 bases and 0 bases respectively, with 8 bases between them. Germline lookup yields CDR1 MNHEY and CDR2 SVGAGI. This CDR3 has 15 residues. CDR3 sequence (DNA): TGTGCCAGCAGTTACGATACTAGTAGCAATCAGCCCCAGCATTTT. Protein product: CASSYDTSSNQPQHF.

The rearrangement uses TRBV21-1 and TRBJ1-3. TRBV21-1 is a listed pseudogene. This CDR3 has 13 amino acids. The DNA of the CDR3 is TGTGCCAGCAGCAAAGGGGGGAGAAACACCATATATTTT. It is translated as CASSKGGRNTIYF.

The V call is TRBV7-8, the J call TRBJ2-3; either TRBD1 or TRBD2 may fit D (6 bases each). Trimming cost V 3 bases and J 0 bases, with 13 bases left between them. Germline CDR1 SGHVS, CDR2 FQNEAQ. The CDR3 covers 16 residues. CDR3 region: CASSFVSGASTDTQYF. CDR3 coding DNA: TGTGCCAGCAGCTTCGTTTCGGGGGCAAGCACAGATACGCAGTATTTT.

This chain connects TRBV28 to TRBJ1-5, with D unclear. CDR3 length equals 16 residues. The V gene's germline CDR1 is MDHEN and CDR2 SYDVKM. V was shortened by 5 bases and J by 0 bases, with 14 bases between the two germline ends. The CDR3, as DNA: TGTGCCAGCAGTCGTCCGGGCTTGGGTAGCAATCAGCCCCAGCATTTT. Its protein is CASSRPGLGSNQPQHF.

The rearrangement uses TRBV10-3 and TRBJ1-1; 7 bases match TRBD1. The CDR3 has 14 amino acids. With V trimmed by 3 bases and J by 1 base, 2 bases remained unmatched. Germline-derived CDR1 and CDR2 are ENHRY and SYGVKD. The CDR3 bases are TGTGCCATCAGTGAACAGGGGACGAACACTGAAGCTTTCTTT. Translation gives CAISEQGTNTEAFF.

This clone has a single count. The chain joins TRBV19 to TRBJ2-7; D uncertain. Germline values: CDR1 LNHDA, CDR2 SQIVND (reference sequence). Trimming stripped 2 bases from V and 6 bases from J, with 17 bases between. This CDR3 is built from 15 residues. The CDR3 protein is CASSIIWTHKAEQYV. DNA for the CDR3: TGTGCCAGTAGTATAATTTGGACCCATAAGGCCGAGCAGTACGTC.

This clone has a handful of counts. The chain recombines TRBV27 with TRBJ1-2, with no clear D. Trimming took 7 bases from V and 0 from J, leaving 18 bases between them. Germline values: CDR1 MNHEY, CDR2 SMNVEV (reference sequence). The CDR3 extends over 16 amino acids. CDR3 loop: CASKTMASGANYGYTF. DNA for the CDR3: TGTGCCAGCAAAACCATGGCTAGCGGTGCTAACTATGGCTACACCTTC.

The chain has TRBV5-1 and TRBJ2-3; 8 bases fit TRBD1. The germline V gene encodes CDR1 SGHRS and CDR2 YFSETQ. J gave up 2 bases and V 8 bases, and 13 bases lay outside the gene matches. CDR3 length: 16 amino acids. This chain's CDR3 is CASTDLDRASTDTQYF. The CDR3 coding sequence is TGCGCCAGTACCGACCTGGACAGGGCATCCACAGATACGCAGTATTTT.

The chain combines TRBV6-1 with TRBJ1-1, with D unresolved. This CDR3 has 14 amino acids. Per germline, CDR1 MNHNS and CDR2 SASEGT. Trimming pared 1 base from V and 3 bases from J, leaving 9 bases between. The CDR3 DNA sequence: TGTGCCAGCAGTGAAGGTGGAGGCTACACTGAAGCTTTCTTT. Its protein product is CASSEGGGYTEAFF.

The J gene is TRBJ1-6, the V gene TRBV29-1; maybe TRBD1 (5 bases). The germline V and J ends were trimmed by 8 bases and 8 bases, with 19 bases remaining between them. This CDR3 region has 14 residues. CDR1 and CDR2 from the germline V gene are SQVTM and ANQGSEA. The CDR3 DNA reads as TGCAGCATGCGCACCGGGACTGTGGATTCACCCCTCCACTTT. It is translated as CSMRTGTVDSPLHF.

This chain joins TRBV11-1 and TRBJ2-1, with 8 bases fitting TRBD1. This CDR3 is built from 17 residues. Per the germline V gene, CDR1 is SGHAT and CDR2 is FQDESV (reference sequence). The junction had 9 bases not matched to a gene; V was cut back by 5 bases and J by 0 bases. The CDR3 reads CASSLRQGIGSYNEQFF. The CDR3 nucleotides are TGTGCCAGCAGCCTTAGACAGGGGATCGGCTCCTACAATGAGCAGTTCTTC. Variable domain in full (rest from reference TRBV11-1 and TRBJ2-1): EAEVAQSPRYKITEKSQAVAFWCDPISGHATLYWYRQILGQGPELLVQFQDESVVDDSQLPKDRFSAERLKGVDSTLKIQPAELGDSAMYLCASSLRQGIGSYNEQFFGPGTRLTVL.

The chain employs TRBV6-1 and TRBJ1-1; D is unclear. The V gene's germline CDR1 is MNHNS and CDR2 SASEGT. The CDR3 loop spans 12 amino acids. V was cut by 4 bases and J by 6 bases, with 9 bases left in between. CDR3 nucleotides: TGTGCCAGCAGTGCCGGGTGGGCTGAAGCTTTCTTT. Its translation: CASSAGWAEAFF.

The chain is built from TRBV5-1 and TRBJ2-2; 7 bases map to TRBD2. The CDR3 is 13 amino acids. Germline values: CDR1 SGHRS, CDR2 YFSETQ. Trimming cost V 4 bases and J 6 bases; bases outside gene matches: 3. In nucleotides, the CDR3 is TGCGCCAGCAGCCTGGGGGGGTCCGGGGAGCTGTTTTTT. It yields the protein CASSLGGSGELFF.

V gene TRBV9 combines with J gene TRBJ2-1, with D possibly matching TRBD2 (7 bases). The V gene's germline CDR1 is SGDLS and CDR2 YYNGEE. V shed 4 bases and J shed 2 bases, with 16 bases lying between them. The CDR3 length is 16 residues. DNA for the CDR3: TGTGCCAGCAGCCCCCGTTGGGGGGGCCCCTACAATGAGCAGTTCTTC. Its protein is CASSPRWGGPYNEQFF.

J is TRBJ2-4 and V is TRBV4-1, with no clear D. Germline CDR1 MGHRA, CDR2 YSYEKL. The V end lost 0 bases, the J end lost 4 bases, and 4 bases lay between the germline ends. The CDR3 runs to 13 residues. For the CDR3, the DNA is TGCGCCAGCAGCCAAGATAGGAAAAACATTCAGTACTTC. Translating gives CASSQDRKNIQYF.

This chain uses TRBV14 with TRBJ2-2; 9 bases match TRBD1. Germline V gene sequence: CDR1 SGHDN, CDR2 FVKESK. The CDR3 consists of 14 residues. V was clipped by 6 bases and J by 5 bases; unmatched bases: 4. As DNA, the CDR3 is TGTGCCAGCAGACGACAGGGGGGGACCGGGGAGCTGTTTTTT. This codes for CASRRQGGTGELFF.

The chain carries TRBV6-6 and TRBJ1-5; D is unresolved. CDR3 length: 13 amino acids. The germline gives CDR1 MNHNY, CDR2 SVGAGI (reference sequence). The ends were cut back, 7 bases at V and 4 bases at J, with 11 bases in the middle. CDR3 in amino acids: CASMSGNNQPQHF. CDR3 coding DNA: TGTGCCAGCATGTCCGGGAATAATCAGCCCCAGCATTTT.

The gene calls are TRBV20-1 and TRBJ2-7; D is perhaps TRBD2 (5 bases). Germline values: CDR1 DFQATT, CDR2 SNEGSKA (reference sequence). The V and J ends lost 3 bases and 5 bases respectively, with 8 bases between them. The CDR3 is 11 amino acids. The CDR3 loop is CSASIGNEQYF. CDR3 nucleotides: TGCAGTGCTAGTATCGGGAACGAGCAGTACTTC.

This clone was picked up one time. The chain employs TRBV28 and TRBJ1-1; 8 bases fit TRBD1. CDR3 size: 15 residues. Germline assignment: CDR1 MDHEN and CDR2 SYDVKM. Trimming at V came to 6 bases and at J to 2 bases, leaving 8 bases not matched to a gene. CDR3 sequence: CASRGATGANTEAFF. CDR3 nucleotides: TGTGCCAGCAGGGGCGCGACAGGGGCAAACACTGAAGCTTTCTTT.

CDR3 nucleotides: TGTGCCAGCAGCCGACAGATTTCCTACGAGCAGTACTTC. The encoded protein is CASSRQISYEQYF. J is TRBJ2-7 and V is TRBV9; D may be TRBD1 (5 bases). Germline V CDR1 and CDR2: SGDLS, YYNGEE. Trimming took off 4 bases at V and 1 base at J, with 9 bases between the two ends. The CDR3 contains 13 residues.

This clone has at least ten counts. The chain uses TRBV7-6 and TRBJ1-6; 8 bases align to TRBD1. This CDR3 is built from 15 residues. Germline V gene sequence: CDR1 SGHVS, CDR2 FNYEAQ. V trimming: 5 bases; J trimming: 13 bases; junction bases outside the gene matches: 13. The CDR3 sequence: CASSPTGQGLTPLHF. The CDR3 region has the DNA TGTGCCAGCAGCCCAACCGGACAGGGACTAACTCCCCTCCACTTT.

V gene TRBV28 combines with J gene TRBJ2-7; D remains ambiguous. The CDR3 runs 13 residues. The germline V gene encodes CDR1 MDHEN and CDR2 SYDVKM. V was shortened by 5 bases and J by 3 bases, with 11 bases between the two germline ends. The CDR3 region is CASSPTLGYEQYV. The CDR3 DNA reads TGTGCCAGCAGTCCGACGTTAGGCTACGAGCAGTACGTC.

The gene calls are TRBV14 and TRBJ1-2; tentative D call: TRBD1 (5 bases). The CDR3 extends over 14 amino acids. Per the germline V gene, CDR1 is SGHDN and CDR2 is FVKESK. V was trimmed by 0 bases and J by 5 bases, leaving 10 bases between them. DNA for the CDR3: TGTGCCAGCAGCCAAGAACAGGAGGCGTATGGCTACACCTTC. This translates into CASSQEQEAYGYTF.